Included here is one T cell receptor (beta chain) sequence, with context. Its antigen is still unknown. V was pared by 5 bases and J by 3 bases, with 2 bases of the junction left unmatched. CDR3 length equals 15 residues. Germline lookup yields CDR1 SEHNR and CDR2 FQNEAQ (reference sequence). The sample comes from a study of T cell responses to AZD1222 COVID-19 vaccine. Study results and limitations: Only after the peak T cell response were repertoires sampled. Spike-specific TCR breadth and depth rose after two AZD1222 doses.

Assay: immunoSEQ multiplex PCR; the TCRdb copy retains only in-frame clones and omits some. The sample records around 71,000 clones, over 80% being singletons. The sequencing used peripheral blood, collected on day 0 of AZD1222 vaccination. This sequence was found in an adult in good health. This rearrangement joins TRBV7-9 to TRBJ2-1; 12 bases agree with TRBD2. The CDR3 DNA follows: TGTGCCAGCAGCCAGGGACTAGCGGGCTACAATGAGCAGTTCTTC. Protein sequence: CASSQGLAGYNEQFF.